This TCR beta chain derives from a study of blood T cell repertoires in COVID-19. Across 24 US areas, participants ranged in age from about 18 to 90 years. V shed 3 bases and J shed 9 bases, with 12 bases lying between them. The CDR3 is 13 amino acids. In the source study's methods: The authors estimated nucleated cell counts from reference gene primer amplification. Generated by immunoSEQ multiplex PCR, the TCRdb table keeps only in-frame clones and is missing some. The D gene and trimming were derived from the DNA, and the V and J assignments and clone size from that table. Altogether about 240,000 clones are present, roughly 86% being singletons, with the ten largest covering roughly 3.5%.

The sequence came from a woman in her forties with acute COVID-19. The sample consisted of PBMCs or T cells enriched from blood (not recorded which). The gene calls are TRBV12-3 or TRBV12-4 and TRBJ2-1; no clear D gene. CDR3 loop: CASSLGSPSEQFF. CDR3 bases: TGTGCCAGCAGTTTGGGCTCCCCCAGTGAGCAGTTCTTC.